This TCR beta chain was captured by sequencing in a study of STAT3 mutations in large granular lymphocyte leukemia. As concerns this clone: What it binds is unknown.

Study-wide findings and caveats: Every T-cell large granular lymphocyte leukemia patient had at least one immunodominant TCR beta clonotype. Some patients had dominant TCR clones larger than their STAT3 mutant burden. All newly emerging clones after therapy were STAT3 wild type.

CDR3 size: 16 residues. Germline values: CDR1 SEHNR, CDR2 FQNEAQ (reference sequence). J was trimmed by 3 bases and V by 2 bases; bases with no gene match: 6. TCRbeta libraries averaged around 40,000 productive templates per sample. The table came from immunoSEQ multiplex PCR; TCRdb's copy has only in-frame clones and leaves some out. The data contain 25,000 to 30,000 clones, about 74% of them singletons. Input material: peripheral blood mononuclear cells. The receptor was isolated from a woman aged 45 to 65 with T-cell large granular lymphocyte leukemia. Some clones in this sample may be carry-over from other donors' samples. The chain joins TRBV7-9 to TRBJ2-5, with TRBD2 matching over 10 bases. The DNA of the CDR3 is TGTGCCAGCAGCTTAACAGGACTAGCGGAAAAAGAGACCCAGTACTTC. Protein product: CASSLTGLAEKETQYF.